The next 13 T cell receptor beta chains were all read from a single sample in a study of neoadjuvant anti-PD-1 for oral cavity cancer. Repertoires were generated with immunoSEQ multiplex PCR, while TCRdb's copy carries only in-frame clones and drops some. In the table there are roughly 10,000 clones, 63% of which are singletons. The time point denotes: after neoadjuvant nivolumab, at surgical resection. This sample comprised tumor tissue, obtained after nivolumab (anti-PD-1) treatment. The receptors originated from a person aged 35-79 years with oral cavity squamous cell carcinoma.

The rearrangement joins TRBV11-1 to TRBJ1-6; D remains ambiguous. Germline V gene sequence: CDR1 SGHAT, CDR2 FQDESV (reference sequence). The CDR3 length is 16 residues. Trimming cost V 1 base and J 0 bases, with 7 bases left between them. Written as DNA, the CDR3 is TGTGCCAGCAGCTTAGGAGCGGGCTCCTATAATTCACCCCTCCACTTT. It encodes CASSLGAGSYNSPLHF.

The V gene is TRBV6-5, the J gene TRBJ2-1; 15 nucleotides agree with TRBD2. In germline, CDR1 is MNHEY, CDR2 SVGAGI. The trim removed 7 bases at V and 12 bases at J, leaving 7 bases unmatched. The CDR3 sequence is 14 residues long. The CDR3 coding sequence is TGTGCCAGCACCCCGGGACTAGCGGGGGGAACGCAGTTCTTC. Translated, it gives CASTPGLAGGTQFF.

V and J are TRBV25-1 and TRBJ1-3; the D is unclear. Per germline, CDR1 MGHDK and CDR2 SYGVNS. V gave up 2 bases and J gave up 2 bases, with 7 bases separating them. The CDR3 consists of 14 residues. The CDR3 reads CASSEERTGNTIYF. The CDR3 region has the DNA TGTGCCAGCAGTGAAGAAAGAACTGGAAACACCATATATTTT.

The chain is built from TRBV5-1 and TRBJ2-5; D remains ambiguous. Germline loops: CDR1 SGHRS, CDR2 YFSETQ. V was shortened by 0 bases and J by 3 bases, with 12 bases between the two germline ends. CDR3 size: 15 residues. The CDR3 reads CASSLAAALKETQYF. CDR3 coding DNA: TGCGCCAGCAGCTTGGCGGCAGCATTGAAAGAGACCCAGTACTTC.

The J gene is TRBJ1-6, the V gene TRBV7-9; no clear D. Germline V CDR1 and CDR2: SEHNR, FQNEAQ (reference sequence). The CDR3 is made up of 15 amino acids. V lost 8 bases and J lost 7, with 18 bases in between. Here the CDR3 reads CASSKGPISNSPLHF. The CDR3 DNA reads TGTGCCAGCTCAAAGGGCCCCATCTCGAATTCACCCCTCCACTTT.

This chain connects TRBV27 to TRBJ1-1; TRBD1 might be the D (5 bases). V was trimmed by 2 bases and J by 4 bases, leaving 8 bases between them. CDR3 length: 13 amino acids. The germline gives CDR1 MNHEY, CDR2 SMNVEV (reference sequence). The CDR3 bases are TGTGCCAGCAGTTTAAGGGGTAGCACTGAAGCTTTCTTT. This sequence encodes CASSLRGSTEAFF.

The J gene is TRBJ2-1, the V gene TRBV7-2; 10 positions agree with TRBD2. Germline-derived CDR1 and CDR2 are SGHTA and FQGNSA. This CDR3 contains 19 residues. Losses at the gene ends were 1 base for V and 5 bases for J; bases not matched to a gene: 14. CDR3 DNA sequence: TGTGCCAGCAGCTTAGTACGAGAAGCGGGGGGGGCTAGGGACAATGAGCAGTTCTTC. The encoded protein is CASSLVREAGGARDNEQFF.

The J gene is TRBJ2-1, the V gene TRBV5-1; the D is unclear. CDR3 length: 13 residues. The ends were cut back, 4 bases at V and 10 bases at J, with 15 bases in the middle. The germline V gene encodes CDR1 SGHRS and CDR2 YFSETQ. CDR3 sequence reads: CASSRRNSFEQFF. The CDR3 nucleotides are TGCGCCAGCAGCAGACGAAACAGCTTCGAGCAGTTCTTC.

This sequence joins TRBV29-1 and TRBJ2-1, with 14 bases matching TRBD2. V was clipped by 7 bases and J by 9 bases; unmatched bases: 8. The germline V gene has CDR1 SQVTM and CDR2 ANQGSEA. CDR3 length equals 14 residues. This chain's CDR3 is CSAGTSGGQGEQFF. For the CDR3, the DNA is TGCAGCGCTGGGACTAGCGGGGGCCAGGGTGAGCAGTTCTTC.

This clone has a handful of counts. This chain connects TRBV19 to TRBJ2-1; D possibly uses TRBD1 or TRBD2 (5 bases each). Germline V gives CDR1 LNHDA, CDR2 SQIVND (reference sequence). The V end was cut by 3 bases, the J end by 8 bases, with 8 bases between. The CDR3 has 12 amino acids. The CDR3 DNA follows: TGTGCCAGTAGTATTGGGGGAGATGAGCAGTTCTTC. It codes for CASSIGGDEQFF.

This clone has just one count. This chain connects TRBV7-3 to TRBJ2-1; 8 bases agree with TRBD2. This CDR3 is built from 16 residues. V dropped 0 bases and J dropped 4; count of bases not matched to a gene: 5. Per the germline V gene, CDR1 is SGHTA and CDR2 is FQGTGA. The DNA for the CDR3 is TGTGCCAGCAGCTTAACGGCGGCTAGCGGGTACAATGAGCAGTTCTTC. It yields the protein CASSLTAASGYNEQFF.

The CDR3 is CASSDVAKLGYEQYF. As DNA, the CDR3 is TGCGCCAGCAGTGATGTAGCTAAATTAGGTTACGAGCAGTACTTC. This chain uses TRBV10-2 with TRBJ2-7; D call uncertain. Trimming took 3 bases from V and 4 from J, leaving 16 bases between them. Germline lookup yields CDR1 WSHSY and CDR2 SAAADI. This CDR3 region has 15 residues.

This clone was observed a few times. This chain connects TRBV5-8 to TRBJ2-7; tentatively, D is TRBD2 (5 bases). The germline CDR1 and CDR2 sequences are SGHTS and YDEGEE. This CDR3 is 16 amino acids long. V dropped 0 bases and J dropped 1 base, with 14 bases sitting between them. The CDR3 sequence is CASSLADGGFSYEQYF. For the CDR3, the DNA is TGTGCCAGCAGCTTGGCGGATGGAGGATTTTCCTACGAGCAGTACTTC.